This T cell receptor (beta chain) emerged from a study of CD8 T cells in Susac syndrome. Study-wide findings and caveats: By the study's own acknowledgment, its TCR sequencing and HLA analysis included relatively few individuals.

The CDR3 extends over 13 amino acids. Deletions cut 3 bases from V and 4 bases from J, with 9 bases between. Random-hexamer reverse transcription was applied to roughly 0.5 to 1 ug RNA. With immunoSEQ multiplex PCR, TCR beta CDR3 was amplified across 54 Vbeta and 13 Jbeta. TCRdb redid the calling of the immunoSEQ multiplex PCR reads with MiXCR, one entry per CDR3 protein. This sample has some 200,000 distinct CDR3 sequences, with roughly 96% found just once. For this clonotype: No antigen is known for it.

CD8+ and CD4+ T cells taken from blood had their TCR beta sequenced. The CD8+ and CD4+ T cells were isolated magnetically using a negative isolation approach, whereas the TEMRA cells were enriched by FACS. The sample taken for sequencing was CD4+ T cells from PBMCs. The chain is built from TRBV12-3 or TRBV12-4 and TRBJ1-2; a possible D gene is TRBD1 (6 bases). The clonotype was recovered from a human donor with multiple sclerosis. The DNA for the CDR3 is TGTGCCAGCAGTTTGGGCAGGGGCTATGGCTACACCTTC. Protein: CASSLGRGYGYTF.